This T cell receptor (beta chain) was recorded in a study of cytomegalovirus exposure and HLA in healthy donors. General study points: Sequencing depth roughly uniform across donors was assumed in presence/absence analyses.

As to this clone: Its antigen is as yet unknown.

This CDR3 has 13 amino acids. In germline, CDR1 is MDHEN, CDR2 SYDVKM. V gave up 4 bases and J gave up 0 bases, with 4 bases separating them. PCR involved 60 Vbeta and 13 Jbeta primers. Sequencing used immunoSEQ multiplex PCR; TCRdb keeps in-frame clones, though not all of them. Here the sample spans roughly 180,000 clones, approximately 77% being singletons. Material for sequencing was PBMCs. The receptor was derived from a female donor in good health and CMV-seronegative. This chain uses TRBV28 with TRBJ1-5; D gene unclear. The CDR3 DNA reads TGTGCCAGCAGTTCGAGTAGCAATCAGCCCCAGCATTTT. Translation gives CASSSSSNQPQHF.